The rows below give T cell receptor beta chains drawn from one sample of a study of T cell responses to AZD1222 COVID-19 vaccine. Assay used: immunoSEQ multiplex PCR; TCRdb lists only in-frame clones, some missing. The data show 120,000 or so clones, with about 81% seen just once and approximately 5% held by the top ten. The source material was peripheral blood, sampled on day 0 of AZD1222 vaccination. These receptors were obtained from an adult in good health. Both conserved end residues are trimmed from each CDR3. Fields, in order: J gene, V gene, CDR3 protein.

TRBJ2-7,TRBV6-5,ASSRLGQTSREQY
TRBJ2-2,TRBV7-6,ASSLMPNTGELF
TRBJ1-1,TRBV12-3/TRBV12-4,ASRGLTNTEAF
TRBJ2-6,TRBV5-1,ASSSLQVSGANVLT
TRBJ1-1,TRBV7-8,ASSLAGPMNTEAF
TRBJ1-1,TRBV5-1,ASSLAGTGSTEAF
TRBJ2-1,TRBV19,ASTPTGTGGFGGEQF
TRBJ2-6,TRBV18,ASSPRTGGYPGANVLT
TRBJ2-1,TRBV14,ASSQTISGGKF
TRBJ2-7,TRBV9,ASSPHLGGSEQY
TRBJ2-5,TRBV27,ASREAGGKETQY
TRBJ1-6,TRBV24-1,ATSDVIPGRRRNSPLH
TRBJ2-7,TRBV3-1/TRBV3-2,ASSHPGRSYEQY
TRBJ1-1,TRBV13,ASSLVANTEAF
TRBJ2-2,TRBV4-3,ASSQLLWEETGELF
TRBJ2-6,TRBV19,ASSISGVSGANVLT
TRBJ1-6,TRBV7-3,ASSLTGTGGNNSPLH
TRBJ1-1,TRBV4-3,ASSQVRAGGGTEAF
TRBJ1-1,TRBV11-3,ASSLARNTEAF
TRBJ1-5,TRBV7-2,ASSLRRSPWDSNQPQH
TRBJ2-7,TRBV11-2,ASSSTGGDFYEQY
TRBJ1-5,TRBV9,ASSVAPDSNQPQH
TRBJ2-4,TRBV27,ASSSWGGQGFTKVSKNIQY
TRBJ1-1,TRBV28,ATTGGPNTEAF
TRBJ2-5,TRBV7-9,ASFRGLQGRETQY
TRBJ2-3,TRBV19,ASSFQTGASTDTQY
TRBJ1-1,TRBV19,ASRNVNTEAF
TRBJ1-1,TRBV4-1,ASRPTGSTEAF
TRBJ2-3,TRBV2,ATLGLAATDTQY
TRBJ2-7,TRBV19,ASSNPGGPRNEQY
TRBJ1-5,TRBV18,ASSPLKEDQPQH
TRBJ2-3,TRBV19,ASSTDMGQGFTDTQY
TRBJ1-5,TRBV19,ASSIGGQPQH
TRBJ2-7,TRBV4-3,ASSQDQGQGGYEQY
TRBJ2-3,TRBV19,ASSIIPDTQY
TRBJ2-3,TRBV18,ASSRGLAGGSYSTDTQY
TRBJ2-4,TRBV6-2/TRBV6-3,ASSAALLAKNIQY
TRBJ2-3,TRBV10-2,ASSDNRELPDTQY
TRBJ1-1,TRBV7-2,ASSYNRPFNTEAF
TRBJ1-3,TRBV7-2,ASSSQGSGNTIY
TRBJ1-4,TRBV4-1,ASSQGGGFSHEKLF
TRBJ2-5,TRBV5-6,ASSWDVKETQY
TRBJ2-1,TRBV2,ASSEQGSGSSYNEQF
TRBJ1-1,TRBV6-5,ASRPTGGVAF
TRBJ2-3,TRBV9,ASSVDWGRTDTQY
TRBJ2-5,TRBV5-1,ASSFSGDTWETQY
TRBJ1-5,TRBV28,ASSPDRTSQH
TRBJ2-1,TRBV5-4,ASSPRQGRYNEQF
TRBJ1-2,TRBV19,ASREGVRYGYT
TRBJ1-2,TRBV2,ASSPRTAPNYGYT
TRBJ2-3,TRBV6-5,ASSTVSTDTQY
TRBJ2-3,TRBV18,ASSPQTAGGADTQY
TRBJ1-5,TRBV9,ASSDGPFNQPQH
TRBJ1-1,TRBV28,ASSGRAPF
TRBJ2-2,TRBV11-2,ASSPRLAGAGGELF